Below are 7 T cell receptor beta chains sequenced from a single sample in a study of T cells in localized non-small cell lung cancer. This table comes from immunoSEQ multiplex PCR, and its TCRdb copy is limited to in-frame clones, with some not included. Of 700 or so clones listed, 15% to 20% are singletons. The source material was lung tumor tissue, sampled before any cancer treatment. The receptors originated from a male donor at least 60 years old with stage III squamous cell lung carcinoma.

DNA for the CDR3: TGCAGCGTTGATCGGGGGGCTGACACTGAAGCTTTCTTT. Protein: CSVDRGADTEAFF. The genes are TRBV29-1 and TRBJ1-1, with D perhaps TRBD1 (6 bases). The CDR3 has 13 amino acids. The germline V gene has CDR1 SQVTM and CDR2 ANQGSEA. V lost 3 bases and J lost 3, with 11 bases in between.

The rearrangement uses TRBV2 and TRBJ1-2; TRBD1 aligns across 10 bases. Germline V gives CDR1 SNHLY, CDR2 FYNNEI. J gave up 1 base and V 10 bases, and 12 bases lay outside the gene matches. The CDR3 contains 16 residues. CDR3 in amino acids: CAKHTRDRGYNYGYTF. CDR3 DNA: TGTGCCAAACACACCCGGGACAGGGGATATAACTATGGCTACACCTTC.

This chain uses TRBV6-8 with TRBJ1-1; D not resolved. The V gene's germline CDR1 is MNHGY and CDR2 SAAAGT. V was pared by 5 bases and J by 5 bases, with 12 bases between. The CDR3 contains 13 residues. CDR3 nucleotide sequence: TGTGCCAGCAGTAGTCTATGGAGGACTGAAGCTTTCTTT. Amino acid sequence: CASSSLWRTEAFF.

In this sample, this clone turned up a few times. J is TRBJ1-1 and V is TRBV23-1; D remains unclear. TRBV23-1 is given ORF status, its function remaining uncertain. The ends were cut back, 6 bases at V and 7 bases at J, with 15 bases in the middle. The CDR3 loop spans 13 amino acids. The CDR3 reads CASSQERVSEAFF. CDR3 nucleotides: TGCGCCAGCAGCCAGGAGCGGGTGAGTGAAGCTTTCTTT.

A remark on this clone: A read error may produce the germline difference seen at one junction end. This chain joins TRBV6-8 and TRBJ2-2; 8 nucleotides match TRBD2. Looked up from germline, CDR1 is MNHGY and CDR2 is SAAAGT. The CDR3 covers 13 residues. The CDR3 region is CAISSGATGELFF. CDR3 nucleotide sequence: TGTGCCATCAGTAGCGGGGCCACCGGGGAGCTGTTTTTT.

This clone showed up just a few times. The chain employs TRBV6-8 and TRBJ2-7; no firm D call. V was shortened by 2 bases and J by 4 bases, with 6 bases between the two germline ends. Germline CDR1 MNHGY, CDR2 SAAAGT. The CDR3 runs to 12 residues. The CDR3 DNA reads TGTGCCAGCAGTTACCCCAGTTACGAGCAGTACTTC. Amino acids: CASSYPSYEQYF.

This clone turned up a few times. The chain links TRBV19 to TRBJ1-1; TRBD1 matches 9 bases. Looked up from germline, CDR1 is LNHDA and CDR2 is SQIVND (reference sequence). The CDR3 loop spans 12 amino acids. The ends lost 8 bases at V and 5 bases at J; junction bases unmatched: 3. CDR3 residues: CASRDRDTEAFF. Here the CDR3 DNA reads TGTGCCAGTCGGGACAGGGATACTGAAGCTTTCTTT.